The 20 T cell receptor beta chains presented below share a single source sample, sequenced in a study of radiotherapy plus CTLA-4 blockade in lung cancer. Assay: immunoSEQ multiplex PCR; the TCRdb copy retains only in-frame clones and omits some. The sample yields about 38,000 clones, about 80% seen once. The material sequenced was peripheral blood, taken from a patient treated with radiotherapy plus ipilimumab. These receptor sequences come from a human donor with non-small cell lung cancer who had stable disease on radiotherapy plus ipilimumab.

The rearrangement links TRBV19 to TRBJ1-4; no definite D call. Germline V gene data show CDR1 as LNHDA and CDR2 as SQIVND (reference sequence). Trimming left V 1 base short and J 8 bases short, with 14 bases between. The CDR3 covers 15 residues. As DNA, the CDR3 is TGTGCCAGTAGTATAGTTGGGCTTGGAGAGGAAAAACTGTTTTTT. Translated: CASSIVGLGEEKLFF.

A few counts support this clone. One end of the junction varies from germline; a read error may be responsible. The V call is TRBV7-4, the J call TRBJ1-2; the D is unclear. The length of the CDR3 is 14 residues. Germline lookup yields CDR1 SGHVT and CDR2 SQSDAQ. This CDR3 is CASSLVGGRYGYTF. DNA for the CDR3: TGTGCCAGCAGTTTAGTAGGCGGGCGCTATGGCTACACCTTC.

The rearrangement uses TRBV6-5 and TRBJ1-5; D is uncertain. The V and J ends lost 6 bases and 3 bases respectively, with 12 bases between them. CDR3 length equals 14 residues. Germline CDR1 and CDR2: MNHEY and SVGAGI. The CDR3 loop is CASSLHENNQPQHF. The CDR3, as DNA: TGTGCCAGCAGCCTACATGAGAACAATCAGCCCCAGCATTTT.

The chain uses TRBV11-2 and TRBJ1-1, with no clear D. The germline gives CDR1 SGHAT, CDR2 FQNNGV. The germline V and J ends were trimmed by 1 base and 0 bases, with 15 bases remaining between them. This CDR3 region has 17 residues. This chain's CDR3 is CASSLAAGRLMNTEAFF. In DNA, the CDR3 is TGTGCCAGCAGCTTAGCCGCTGGTAGGCTCATGAACACTGAAGCTTTCTTT.

This rearrangement joins TRBV2 to TRBJ1-4, with TRBD1 identical over 7 bases. The CDR3 covers 18 residues. Per the germline V gene, CDR1 is SNHLY and CDR2 is FYNNEI. V shed 6 bases, J shed 0 bases, and the junction held 13 bases outside the gene matches. CDR3: CASRVDRVVLTTNEKLFF. CDR3 coding DNA: TGTGCCAGCAGGGTTGACAGGGTAGTATTGACAACTAATGAAAAACTGTTTTTT.

The chain employs TRBV5-1 and TRBJ2-7; perhaps D is TRBD1 or TRBD2 (7 bases each). The germline V gene has CDR1 SGHRS and CDR2 YFSETQ. Trimming took 2 bases from V and 4 from J, leaving 13 bases between them. The CDR3 spans 14 residues. CDR3: CASSFDQGGYEQYV. In DNA form, the CDR3 reads TGCGCCAGCAGCTTTGACCAGGGGGGGTACGAGCAGTACGTC.

This clone was detected only a few times. The chain couples TRBV4-3 to TRBJ2-7; 7 bases line up with TRBD1. The germline gives CDR1 LGHNA, CDR2 YSLEER. The J segment lost 2 bases and the V segment lost 5 bases, leaving 6 bases of the junction unmatched. The CDR3 runs to 14 residues. Written as DNA, the CDR3 is TGCGCCAGCAGCGAAAGACAGGGCCCCTACGAGCAGTACTTC. Translated, it gives CASSERQGPYEQYF.

This sequence joins TRBV7-9 and TRBJ2-1, with D possibly being TRBD2 (6 bases). Germline values: CDR1 SEHNR, CDR2 FQNEAQ (reference sequence). This CDR3 has 16 residues. Trimming left V 3 bases short and J 3 bases short, with 15 bases between. DNA of the CDR3: TGTGCCAGCAGCTTCCCAGCGGGCCAAGTCTACAATGAGCAGTTCTTC. This encodes CASSFPAGQVYNEQFF.

The chain links TRBV25-1 to TRBJ1-2, with D maybe TRBD1 (6 bases). The CDR3 sequence is 13 residues long. Germline CDR1 reads MGHDK; CDR2 reads SYGVNS. The V and J ends lost 8 bases and 4 bases respectively, with 14 bases between them. This CDR3 reads CASSRDTLYGYTF. The DNA for the CDR3 is TGTGCCAGCTCCAGGGACACCCTCTATGGCTACACCTTC.

This chain connects TRBV10-3 to TRBJ2-5; 7 bases line up with TRBD1. V was pared by 6 bases and J by 2 bases, with 9 bases of the junction left unmatched. The germline gives CDR1 ENHRY, CDR2 SYGVKD. This CDR3 region has 15 residues. CDR3 in DNA: TGTGCCATCAGGGAACCGGGACAGCTACAAGAGACCCAGTACTTC. This sequence encodes CAIREPGQLQETQYF.

The chain combines TRBV18 with TRBJ1-4, with D uncertain. Per germline, CDR1 KGHSH and CDR2 LQKENI. The CDR3 is 15 amino acids. Trimming shortened V by 0 bases and J by 3 bases, and 8 bases separated the two germline ends. The CDR3 loop reads CASSPPSLANEKLFF. The CDR3 DNA reads TGTGCCAGCTCACCACCCTCGTTGGCTAATGAAAAACTGTTTTTT.

This clone was seen a few times. This chain joins TRBV7-9 and TRBJ2-2; 9 bases are a match to TRBD1. The CDR3 length is 16 residues. Germline loops: CDR1 SEHNR, CDR2 FQNEAQ (reference sequence). J was trimmed by 4 bases and V by 5 bases; bases with no gene match: 8. CDR3 in DNA: TGTGCCAGCAGCCCAGCGACAGGGGGTCTCACCGGGGAGCTGTTTTTT. Translating it yields CASSPATGGLTGELFF.

With regard to this clone: This same CDR3 is encoded by further DNA sequences in the sample. The chain links TRBV5-1 to TRBJ2-5, with 9 bases aligning to TRBD2. Germline V CDR1 and CDR2: SGHRS, YFSETQ. This CDR3 spans 14 amino acids. J lost 1 base, V lost 4 bases, and 2 bases had no gene match. Here the CDR3 reads CASSPAGGQETQYF. The DNA of the CDR3 is TGCGCCAGCAGCCCAGCGGGGGGCCAAGAGACCCAGTACTTC.

The chain joins TRBV7-9 to TRBJ1-1, with TRBD1 identical over 10 bases. The CDR3 covers 14 residues. The trim removed 5 bases at V and 5 bases at J, leaving 5 bases unmatched. The germline V gene has CDR1 SEHNR and CDR2 FQNEAQ (reference sequence). In DNA, the CDR3 is TGTGCCAGCAGCAGACAGGGGGCGACAACTGAAGCTTTCTTT. Encoded protein: CASSRQGATTEAFF.

V is TRBV5-1 and J is TRBJ2-1, with D perhaps given as TRBD1 or TRBD2 (5 bases each). V gave up 3 bases and J gave up 3 bases, with 10 bases separating them. The germline V gene has CDR1 SGHRS and CDR2 YFSETQ. This CDR3 has 14 residues. For the CDR3, the DNA is TGCGCCAGCAGCTCGGGACGTATCTACAATGAGCAGTTCTTC. Protein product: CASSSGRIYNEQFF. The full variable domain, its missing parts supplied by reference TRBV5-1 and TRBJ2-1, is KAGVTQTPRYLIKTRGQQVTLSCSPISGHRSVSWYQQTPGQGLQFLFEYFSETQRNKGNFPGRFSGRQFSNSRSEMNVSTLELGDSALYLCASSSGRIYNEQFFGPGTRLTVL.

This clone appeared a few times. The V and J genes are TRBV5-1 and TRBJ1-4, with D possibly being TRBD1 (5 bases). In germline, CDR1 is SGHRS, CDR2 YFSETQ. V was cut by 0 bases and J by 7 bases, with 10 bases left in between. The CDR3 is made up of 14 amino acids. CDR3 sequence: CASSLATVAEKLFF. In DNA, the CDR3 is TGCGCCAGCAGCTTGGCGACAGTTGCTGAAAAACTGTTTTTT.

This clone was picked up a small number of times. In nucleotides, the CDR3 is TGTGCCACTGGGACGGGTCAGCCCCAGCATTTT. This codes for CATGTGQPQHF. The gene calls are TRBV19 and TRBJ1-5, with TRBD1 as a possible D gene (5 bases). The CDR3 runs 11 residues. The germline gives CDR1 LNHDA, CDR2 SQIVND (reference sequence). V lost 10 bases to trimming and J lost 6 bases, with 10 bases between them.

This chain joins TRBV7-8 and TRBJ1-2, with D unresolved. The V end lost 1 base, the J end lost 3 bases, and 6 bases lay between the germline ends. The CDR3 has 13 residues. Germline CDR1 reads SGHVS; CDR2 reads FQNEAQ. CDR3 in DNA: TGTGCCAGCAGCTTAGAGCTATACTATGGCTACACCTTC. Amino acid sequence: CASSLELYYGYTF.

This chain connects TRBV25-1 to TRBJ1-4; TRBD1 is a possible D gene (5 bases). The CDR3 spans 15 residues. Germline V gene lookup returns CDR1 MGHDK and CDR2 SYGVNS. V lost 2 bases and J 7 bases, leaving 14 bases between the germline ends. The CDR3 is CASSEDRGGGEKLFF. For the CDR3, the DNA is TGTGCCAGCAGTGAAGATCGGGGGGGAGGTGAAAAACTGTTTTTT.

The chain employs TRBV7-8 and TRBJ2-7; 8 bases line up with TRBD1. The CDR3 contains 15 residues. Per the germline V gene, CDR1 is SGHVS and CDR2 is FQNEAQ. The V gene end was trimmed by 6 bases and the J gene end by 0 bases; junction bases not matched to a gene: 7. The CDR3, as DNA: TGTGCCAGCAGTTTCTTAACAGGGGGCTCCTACGAGCAGTACTTC. Residues: CASSFLTGGSYEQYF.